The next 30 T cell receptor beta chains were all read from a single sample in a study of blood T cell repertoires in COVID-19. TCRdb's copy holds only in-frame clones and misses some; the assay was immunoSEQ multiplex PCR. This sample has fewer than 700,000 clones, with roughly 91% found just once. Sequencing was carried out using peripheral blood. All receptors derive from a woman aged 45-59 years with COVID-19, enrolled during active disease.

This clone was seen only once. This chain connects TRBV30 to TRBJ1-2; a possible D gene is TRBD1 (6 bases). The V end was cut by 2 bases, the J end by 4 bases, with 14 bases between. Per the germline V gene, CDR1 is GTSNPN and CDR2 is SVGIG (reference sequence). The CDR3 extends over 14 amino acids. DNA of the CDR3: TGTGCCTGGAGTCGGGAAAGGGACACCTATGGCTACACCTTC. Amino acid sequence: CAWSRERDTYGYTF.

About this clone: Its ends do not fully match the called genes, so a read error is possible. The chain links TRBV20-1 to TRBJ2-5; D is undetermined. The CDR3 runs 13 residues. Germline CDR1 is DFQATT and CDR2 is SNEGSKA (reference sequence). CDR3 sequence reads: CSASARGSEAQYF. CDR3 DNA: TGCAGTGCTAGTGCCCGAGGATCAGAGGCCCAGTACTTC.

This chain joins TRBV5-4 and TRBJ2-2, with D possibly TRBD1 on 6 matching bases. V was pared by 2 bases and J by 2 bases, with 16 bases between. The CDR3 runs to 17 residues. Germline values: CDR1 SGHNT, CDR2 YYREEE (reference sequence). For the CDR3, the DNA is TGTGCCAGCAGCTTAGGTCAGGGGTATTCAAACACCGGGGAGCTGTTTTTT. Translating gives CASSLGQGYSNTGELFF.

This chain connects TRBV7-9 to TRBJ2-2; 9 bases are a match to TRBD1. The CDR3 consists of 15 residues. In germline, CDR1 is SEHNR, CDR2 FQNEAQ (reference sequence). Trimming took 6 bases from V and 5 from J; bases not matched to a gene: 7. The CDR3 nucleotides are TGTGCCAGCAGTCCTGGACAGGGGCCAACCGGGGAGCTGTTTTTT. Translated: CASSPGQGPTGELFF.

The genes are TRBV5-1 and TRBJ2-2; 8 positions match TRBD1. CDR1 is SGHRS, CDR2 YFSETQ, per germline. CDR3 size: 15 residues. With V trimmed by 3 bases and J by 6 bases, 7 bases remained unmatched. The chain's CDR3 is CASSWMTGDPGELFF. The DNA for the CDR3 is TGCGCCAGCAGCTGGATGACAGGGGATCCCGGGGAGCTGTTTTTT.

The V and J genes are TRBV6-5 and TRBJ2-7; 9 nucleotides align to TRBD2. CDR3 size: 13 residues. The germline gives CDR1 MNHEY, CDR2 SVGAGI. V was clipped by 5 bases and J by 4 bases; unmatched bases: 3. The CDR3: CASSRSGGYEQYF. The CDR3 DNA is TGTGCCAGCAGTCGAAGCGGGGGGTACGAGCAGTACTTC.

The V and J genes are TRBV6-1 and TRBJ2-3, with 8 nucleotides matching TRBD2. The CDR3 runs 16 residues. Trimming removed 2 bases from V and 2 bases from J; junction bases left unmatched: 6. Germline V gives CDR1 MNHNS, CDR2 SASEGT. The CDR3 region is CASSERSGGYTDTQYF. The CDR3 bases are TGTGCCAGCAGTGAACGGAGCGGGGGATACACAGATACGCAGTATTTT.

This sequence joins TRBV11-3 and TRBJ2-3; D possibly corresponds to TRBD1 (6 bases). Germline-derived CDR1 and CDR2 are SGHNT and YENEEA. The V and J ends lost 4 bases and 4 bases respectively, with 12 bases between them. The CDR3 runs 14 residues. CDR3 DNA sequence: TGTGCCAGCAGCTCATCAGGGGATCCAGATACGCAGTATTTT. Its protein is CASSSSGDPDTQYF.

The chain has TRBV30 and TRBJ1-2, with 10 bases aligning to TRBD1. The CDR3 consists of 15 residues. Germline CDR1 reads GTSNPN; CDR2 reads SVGIG (reference sequence). J gave up 4 bases and V 2 bases, and 7 bases lay outside the gene matches. CDR3 coding DNA: TGTGCCTGGAGTAACAGGGACAGGGGAGGCTATGGCTACACCTTC. Translation: CAWSNRDRGGYGYTF. Full variable domain (rest looked up from reference TRBV30 and TRBJ1-2): SQTIHQWPATLVQPVGSPLSLECTVEGTSNPNLYWYRQAAGRGLQLLFYSVGIGQISSEVPQNLSASRPQDRQFILSSKKLLLSDSGFYLCAWSNRDRGGYGYTFGSGTRLTVV.

The chain is built from TRBV2 and TRBJ1-2, with 7 bases fitting TRBD1. The CDR3 totals 14 residues. J lost 4 bases, V lost 4 bases, and 6 bases had no gene match. Germline assignment: CDR1 SNHLY and CDR2 FYNNEI. The CDR3 loop is CASSARDSSYGYTF. Written as DNA, the CDR3 is TGTGCCAGCAGTGCCCGGGACAGCTCCTATGGCTACACCTTC.

The rearrangement joins TRBV24-1 to TRBJ2-2, with D possibly being TRBD2 (6 bases). CDR3 length equals 17 residues. The V end lost 3 bases, the J end lost 3 bases, and 16 bases lay between the germline ends. Germline V lookup: CDR1 KGHDR, CDR2 SFDVKD. CDR3 in amino acids: CATSDPAGPGDTGELFF. The DNA for the CDR3 is TGTGCCACCAGTGATCCCGCGGGGCCCGGGGACACCGGGGAGCTGTTTTTT.

The chain recombines TRBV10-3 with TRBJ1-2, with D unresolved. The length of the CDR3 is 13 residues. CDR1 and CDR2 from the germline V gene are ENHRY and SYGVKD. Trimming removed 5 bases from V and 4 bases from J, with 11 bases in between. In DNA form, the CDR3 reads TGTGCCATCAGTCGAACAGAACTCTATGGCTACACCTTC. It is translated as CAISRTELYGYTF.

This chain uses TRBV18 with TRBJ1-2; 7 bases line up with TRBD1. J was trimmed by 6 bases and V by 3 bases; bases with no gene match: 10. The CDR3 length is 15 residues. The germline gives CDR1 KGHSH, CDR2 LQKENI. The CDR3 here is CASSPGQGVSDGYTF. The DNA of the CDR3 is TGTGCCAGCTCACCCGGGCAGGGGGTGTCGGATGGCTACACCTTC.

The gene calls are TRBV9 and TRBJ1-2; D gene ambiguous. This CDR3 is built from 11 residues. V was shortened by 1 base and J by 9 bases, with 7 bases between the two germline ends. Looked up from germline, CDR1 is SGDLS and CDR2 is YYNGEE. CDR3 sequence reads: CASSVSGRYTF. As DNA, the CDR3 is TGTGCCAGCAGCGTAAGCGGTCGCTACACCTTC.

The chain combines TRBV7-3 with TRBJ2-3; TRBD1 aligns across 7 bases. Germline V gene data show CDR1 as SGHTA and CDR2 as FQGTGA. CDR3 length: 11 amino acids. The trim removed 8 bases at V and 6 bases at J, leaving 2 bases unmatched. The CDR3 DNA follows: TGTGCCAGCGGCAGGGGGGATACGCAGTATTTT. This translates into CASGRGDTQYF.

V is TRBV29-1 and J is TRBJ2-1; tentatively, D is TRBD2 (7 bases). The V gene's germline CDR1 is SQVTM and CDR2 ANQGSEA. The CDR3 runs to 15 residues. Trimming took 0 bases from V and 7 from J, leaving 16 bases between them. Written as DNA, the CDR3 is TGCAGCGTTGAAGATCGAGGGGGGGGCTTGAATGAGCAGTTCTTC. Translation gives CSVEDRGGGLNEQFF.

V is TRBV28 and J is TRBJ1-2, with 7 bases lining up with TRBD1. CDR1 is MDHEN and CDR2 is SYDVKM in the germline V gene. There are 14 residues in the CDR3. The trim removed 5 bases at V and 6 bases at J, leaving 9 bases unmatched. The CDR3 loop reads CASSLDGTVHGYTF. CDR3 sequence (DNA): TGTGCCAGCAGTCTTGACGGGACAGTCCATGGCTACACCTTC.

This clone has a single count. This chain connects TRBV9 to TRBJ1-1; 9 positions agree with TRBD1. After removal of 4 bases from V and 4 bases from J, the junction contained 5 bases not matched to a gene. The CDR3 consists of 14 residues. Germline V CDR1 and CDR2: SGDLS, YYNGEE. CDR3 in amino acids: CASSLQGQGTEAFF. The CDR3 DNA reads as TGTGCCAGCAGCCTCCAGGGACAGGGCACTGAAGCTTTCTTT.

The V and J genes are TRBV27 and TRBJ1-1; tentatively, D is TRBD1 (5 bases). Trimming took 4 bases from V and 1 from J, leaving 10 bases between them. The germline V gene has CDR1 MNHEY and CDR2 SMNVEV (reference sequence). The CDR3 contains 14 residues. The CDR3: CASSWGNTNTEAFF. CDR3 nucleotide sequence: TGTGCCAGCAGTTGGGGCAATACGAACACTGAAGCTTTCTTT.

This chain uses TRBV7-8 with TRBJ2-7; no reliable D call. The CDR3 extends over 14 amino acids. Trimming took off 2 bases at V and 2 bases at J, with 10 bases between the two ends. Germline loops: CDR1 SGHVS, CDR2 FQNEAQ. The CDR3 reads CASSLYADTYEQYF. The CDR3 DNA follows: TGTGCCAGCAGCTTATACGCAGATACCTACGAGCAGTACTTC.

This chain uses TRBV28 with TRBJ2-1; TRBD1 matches at 10 bases. V dropped 7 bases and J dropped 5; count of bases not matched to a gene: 5. The CDR3 covers 14 residues. CDR1 and CDR2 (germline): MDHEN, SYDVKM. CDR3 nucleotides: TGTGCCAGCATCGGGGACAGGGGAGACAATGAGCAGTTCTTC. Translating it yields CASIGDRGDNEQFF.

This chain connects TRBV11-2 to TRBJ1-6; 10 bases agree with TRBD1. The trim removed 1 base at V and 9 bases at J, leaving 3 bases unmatched. This CDR3 has 15 residues. CDR1 and CDR2 from the germline V gene are SGHAT and FQNNGV. The chain's CDR3 is CASSLGTGGGSPLHF. CDR3 in DNA: TGTGCCAGCAGCTTAGGGACAGGGGGTGGTTCACCCCTCCACTTT.

About this clone itself: Additional DNA sequences in this sample encode the identical CDR3. The chain has TRBV28 and TRBJ2-7; D gene unclear. V lost 5 bases to trimming and J lost 3 bases, with 8 bases between them. Germline CDR1 MDHEN, CDR2 SYDVKM. The CDR3 covers 12 residues. CDR3 amino acids: CASSPPYYEQYF. The CDR3, as DNA: TGTGCCAGCAGTCCGCCCTACTACGAGCAGTACTTC.

This clone was detected only a few times. Other DNA sequences of this sample code for an identical CDR3. This chain uses TRBV30 with TRBJ1-2; maybe TRBD1 (6 bases). The germline V gene encodes CDR1 GTSNPN and CDR2 SVGIG (reference sequence). Trimming pared 2 bases from V and 2 bases from J, leaving 6 bases between. This CDR3 comprises 12 residues. CDR3 sequence: CAWSRGNYGYTF. The CDR3, as DNA: TGTGCCTGGAGTAGGGGGAACTATGGCTACACCTTC.

CDR3 residues: CASSLTGASNEKLFF. The CDR3 DNA follows: TGTGCCAGTAGTCTCACAGGGGCTTCTAATGAAAAACTGTTTTTT. The chain uses TRBV19 and TRBJ1-4, with 7 bases that match TRBD1. The CDR3 is 15 residues long. Looked up from germline, CDR1 is LNHDA and CDR2 is SQIVND (reference sequence). V lost 5 bases and J lost 3; bases outside the gene matches: 6.

This sequence joins TRBV27 and TRBJ1-3, with D unclear. With 2 bases removed from V and 0 bases from J, the gap between germline ends came to 11 bases. CDR1 is MNHEY and CDR2 is SMNVEV in the germline V gene (reference sequence). This CDR3 has 16 amino acids. CDR3 bases: TGTGCCAGCAGTTTACGCGCCTCCTCCTCTGGAAACACCATATATTTT. This codes for CASSLRASSSGNTIYF.

This sequence joins TRBV15 and TRBJ2-7, with TRBD2 as a possible D gene (5 bases). V lost 0 bases and J lost 5, with 14 bases in between. This CDR3 is built from 15 residues. The V gene's germline CDR1 is LNHNV and CDR2 YYDKDF (reference sequence). The CDR3 nucleotides are TGTGCCACCAGCAGAGATTACGGGGTTACGGACGAGCAGTACTTC. It specifies CATSRDYGVTDEQYF.

The gene calls are TRBV5-4 and TRBJ2-1, with 8 nucleotides matching TRBD1. J was trimmed by 9 bases and V by 2 bases; bases with no gene match: 4. This CDR3 spans 13 amino acids. Germline V CDR1 and CDR2: SGHNT, YYREEE (reference sequence). This CDR3 reads CASSFIQGGEQFF. Here the CDR3 DNA reads TGTGCCAGCAGCTTTATACAGGGGGGTGAGCAGTTCTTC.

This clone has only a few counts. This chain connects TRBV25-1 to TRBJ1-6; possible D gene TRBD1, 5 bases. Germline V gives CDR1 MGHDK, CDR2 SYGVNS. The V and J ends lost 10 bases and 10 bases respectively, with 20 bases between them. The CDR3 contains 14 residues. DNA of the CDR3: TGTGCCACCAAAGGGCAGGGAATAGACTCACCCCTCCACTTT. Protein sequence: CATKGQGIDSPLHF.

The chain links TRBV10-2 to TRBJ1-4; D uncertain. CDR3 length: 12 residues. V was shortened by 3 bases and J by 13 bases, with 12 bases between the two germline ends. Germline V gene sequence: CDR1 WSHSY, CDR2 SAAADI. In nucleotides, the CDR3 is TGCGCCAGCAGTGATCCCTCGGAGAGACTGTTTTTT. Amino acid sequence: CASSDPSERLFF.